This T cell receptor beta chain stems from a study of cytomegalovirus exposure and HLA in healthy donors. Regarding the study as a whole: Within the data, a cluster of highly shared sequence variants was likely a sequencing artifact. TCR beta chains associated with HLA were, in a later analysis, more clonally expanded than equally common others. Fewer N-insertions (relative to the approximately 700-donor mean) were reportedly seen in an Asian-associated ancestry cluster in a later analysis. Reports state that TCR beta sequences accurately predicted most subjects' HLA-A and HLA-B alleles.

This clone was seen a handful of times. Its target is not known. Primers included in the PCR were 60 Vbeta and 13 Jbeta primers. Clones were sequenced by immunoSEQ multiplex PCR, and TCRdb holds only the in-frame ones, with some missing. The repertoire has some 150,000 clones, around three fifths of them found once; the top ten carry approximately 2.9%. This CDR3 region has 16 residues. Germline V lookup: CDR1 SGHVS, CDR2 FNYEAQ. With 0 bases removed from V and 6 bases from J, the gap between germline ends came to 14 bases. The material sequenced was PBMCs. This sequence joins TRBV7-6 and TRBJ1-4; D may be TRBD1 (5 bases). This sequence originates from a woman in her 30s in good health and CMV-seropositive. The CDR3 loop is CASSLARAPNHEKLFF. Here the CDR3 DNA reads TGTGCCAGCAGCTTAGCCAGGGCCCCCAACCATGAAAAACTGTTTTTT.